This T cell receptor (beta chain) was recovered during a study of graft-versus-host responses after intestinal transplantation. Study as a whole: Among the recipients, all got anti-thymocyte globulin induction and then tacrolimus and steroids for around 3 years. Study-wide findings and caveats: Declines in HvG clones occurring early post-transplant were associated with peak circulating GvH clone levels. When patients had graft-donor T cell macrochimerism, their allografts held high graft-versus-host to host-versus-graft clonal ratios. Recipient marrow showed GvH clones, some seen first in ileum or blood.

Measured with immunoSEQ multiplex PCR; TCRdb has only the in-frame clones, and not every one. The profile covers approximately 82,000 clones, with 90% to 95% appearing a single time and about 1.1% taken by the ten largest. The CDR3 is 15 amino acids. Trimming removed 3 bases from V and 2 bases from J, with 13 bases in between. Germline V gives CDR1 MNHEY, CDR2 SMNVEV (reference sequence). A remark on this clone: As yet, its antigen is unknown.

This clonotype was sampled from a human donor who was the organ donor for an intestinal transplant. The specimen comprised unstimulated CD8+ T cells sorted from spleen or lymph node cells, sampled before transplant. V and J are TRBV27 and TRBJ2-5; tentative D call: TRBD2 (6 bases). The CDR3 sequence: CASSLSWREQETQYF. The DNA for the CDR3 is TGTGCCAGCAGTTTGTCTTGGCGGGAACAAGAGACCCAGTACTTC.